This T cell receptor beta chain was sequenced in a study of response to subunit inactivated influenza vaccine. Study-level points and caveats: The authors suggested that few new T cells are recruited per seasonal influenza vaccination.

This clonotype was observed a few times. What it binds is unknown. MiXCR was run by TCRdb on the RT-PCR reads, yielding one entry per CDR3 protein. Here the sample spans a few hundred thousand distinct CDR3 sequences, just over 20% being singletons. The CDR3 length is 15 residues. The V end was cut by 7 bases, the J end by 4 bases, with 19 bases between. The sequence came from a man aged 50 to 69 who received an inactivated influenza vaccine. This specimen consisted of PBMCs from blood, obtained approximately 22 months after vaccination. The chain combines TRBV12-3 or TRBV12-4 with TRBJ1-2; D gene uncertain. This CDR3 is CASTPSRFSLYGYTF. The CDR3 DNA reads as TGTGCCAGCACCCCATCCCGGTTTTCCCTCTATGGCTACACCTTC.